These 16 T cell receptor beta chains were sequenced from one sample in a study of cytomegalovirus exposure and HLA in healthy donors. The PCR had 60 Vbeta and 13 Jbeta primers. Clones were sequenced by immunoSEQ multiplex PCR, and TCRdb holds only the in-frame ones, with some missing. The sample has about 130,000 clones, around three quarters seen once. The sample was PBMCs. These receptors were taken from a man aged 35 to 55 in good health and CMV-seronegative.

The chain uses TRBV6-6 and TRBJ2-5, with 8 positions matching TRBD1. V gave up 2 bases and J gave up 2 bases; unmatched junction bases: 4. The CDR3 sequence is 15 residues long. CDR1 and CDR2 from the germline V gene are MNHNY and SVGAGI (reference sequence). CDR3 bases: TGTGCCAGCAGTTACGAGGGGACAGGACAAGAGACCCAGTACTTC. Translating gives CASSYEGTGQETQYF.

The rearrangement links TRBV9 to TRBJ2-7; the D is unclear. CDR3 length: 16 amino acids. Germline assignment: CDR1 SGDLS and CDR2 YYNGEE. The V gene lost 0 bases and the J gene lost 2 bases, with 15 bases spanning the gap. CDR3 bases: TGTGCCAGCAGCGTAGAGCCCCAAACAGAAACCTACGAGCAGTACTTC. This encodes CASSVEPQTETYEQYF.

The chain links TRBV5-1 to TRBJ1-4; D gene ambiguous. Germline values: CDR1 SGHRS, CDR2 YFSETQ. The CDR3 spans 17 residues. Trimming cost V 0 bases and J 8 bases, with 20 bases left between them. CDR3: CASSLGGSFSSGEKLFF. The CDR3 DNA reads as TGCGCCAGCAGCTTGGGTGGGAGCTTTTCCTCGGGGGAAAAACTGTTTTTT.

V usage is TRBV28 and J usage is TRBJ2-2; D possibly corresponds to TRBD2 (6 bases). Trimming removed 1 base at V and 7 bases at J, with 25 bases between. The CDR3 is 19 amino acids. Per germline, CDR1 MDHEN and CDR2 SYDVKM. Here the CDR3 reads CASSLSAGTRFRTHGELFF. In DNA, the CDR3 is TGTGCCAGCAGTTTATCAGCGGGCACCCGTTTTCGAACCCACGGGGAGCTGTTTTTT.

The V call is TRBV9, the J call TRBJ1-2; weak D call: TRBD1 (5 bases). Germline CDR1 SGDLS, CDR2 YYNGEE. The CDR3 extends over 13 amino acids. V was shortened by 1 base and J by 7 bases, with 11 bases between the two germline ends. The CDR3 DNA reads TGTGCCAGCAGCGTATCAGGGTCTGGTGGCTACACCTTC. It encodes CASSVSGSGGYTF.

The J gene is TRBJ2-7, the V gene TRBV5-4; 11 nucleotides agree with TRBD2. Trimming cost V 4 bases and J 5 bases; bases outside gene matches: 11. CDR1 SGHNT and CDR2 YYREEE come from the germline V gene (reference sequence). CDR3 length equals 16 residues. CDR3 DNA: TGTGCCAGCAGCCCGAGACACTTACTAGCGGGAGACGAGCAGTACTTC. Protein sequence: CASSPRHLLAGDEQYF. Looking up the rest from reference TRBV5-4 and TRBJ2-7 gives the full variable domain: ETGVTQSPTHLIKTRGQQVTLRCSSQSGHNTVSWYQQALGQGPQFIFQYYREEENGRGNFPPRFSGLQFPNYSSELNVNALELDDSALYLCASSPRHLLAGDEQYFGPGTRLTVT.

The chain employs TRBV7-3 and TRBJ1-5; D is undetermined. CDR1 is SGHTA, CDR2 FQGTGA, per germline. The germline V and J ends were trimmed by 5 bases and 3 bases, with 8 bases remaining between them. This CDR3 has 13 residues. The CDR3 DNA is TGTGCCAGCAGCCAAACAGCCAATCAGCCCCAGCATTTT. Translated: CASSQTANQPQHF.

The V gene is TRBV6-5, the J gene TRBJ2-7; no clear D gene. The CDR3 consists of 14 residues. Trimming removed 4 bases at V and 0 bases at J, with 10 bases between. The V gene's germline CDR1 is MNHEY and CDR2 SVGAGI. DNA of the CDR3: TGTGCCAGCAGTTCCTCGTCCAGCTCCTACGAGCAGTACTTC. It translates to CASSSSSSSYEQYF.

The chain combines TRBV19 with TRBJ1-4; D is unclear. The CDR3 spans 11 residues. Germline V gene data show CDR1 as LNHDA and CDR2 as SQIVND (reference sequence). Trimming cost V 7 bases and J 5 bases, with 5 bases left between them. CDR3: CASTLNEKLFF. CDR3 coding DNA: TGTGCCAGTACCCTGAATGAAAAACTGTTTTTT.

This clone was counted only a few times. V usage is TRBV7-9 and J usage is TRBJ2-7; 11 positions match TRBD1. J gave up 2 bases and V 5 bases, and 14 bases lay outside the gene matches. There are 18 residues in the CDR3. In germline, CDR1 is SEHNR, CDR2 FQNEAQ (reference sequence). For the CDR3, the DNA is TGTGCCAGCAGCATGGGACAGGGGGGTCCCCCTTTGGCCTACGAGCAGTACTTC. This translates into CASSMGQGGPPLAYEQYF.

This rearrangement joins TRBV9 to TRBJ1-4; no clear D. The CDR3 runs to 15 residues. Germline V CDR1 and CDR2: SGDLS, YYNGEE. V gave up 0 bases and J gave up 8 bases, with 14 bases separating them. In DNA form, the CDR3 reads TGTGCCAGCAGCGTAGAGAGCGGACCGAGAGAAAAACTGTTTTTT. Translating gives CASSVESGPREKLFF.

This chain links TRBV7-8 with TRBJ2-7; no clear D gene. The CDR3 covers 15 residues. From germline, CDR1 is SGHVS and CDR2 FQNEAQ. With 5 bases removed from V and 6 bases from J, the gap between germline ends came to 20 bases. The CDR3 region is CASSPRSLGSSEQYF. In nucleotides, the CDR3 is TGTGCCAGCAGCCCGCGGTCTCTAGGTTCAAGCGAGCAGTACTTC.

This clone was detected a few times. The CDR3 loop is CASRPAGLHYEQYF. In DNA, the CDR3 is TGTGCCAGCAGGCCCGCGGGATTACACTACGAGCAGTACTTC. The V call is TRBV6-5, the J call TRBJ2-7; D is possibly TRBD2 (6 bases). This CDR3 region has 14 residues. Germline V gives CDR1 MNHEY, CDR2 SVGAGI. Trimming stripped 6 bases from V and 3 bases from J, with 15 bases between.

This clone was seen a few times. This chain joins TRBV6-1 and TRBJ2-6; D perhaps matches TRBD1 (6 bases). The CDR3 consists of 15 residues. Germline V gene data show CDR1 as MNHNS and CDR2 as SASEGT. V shed 5 bases and J shed 0 bases, with 8 bases lying between them. The DNA for the CDR3 is TGTGCCAGCAGTAGACAGGTCTCTGGGGCCAACGTCCTGACTTTC. Protein: CASSRQVSGANVLTF.

The gene calls are TRBV6-5 and TRBJ2-5, with D perhaps TRBD2 (6 bases). V was trimmed by 3 bases and J by 4 bases, leaving 15 bases between them. The V gene's germline CDR1 is MNHEY and CDR2 SVGAGI. The length of the CDR3 is 15 residues. The CDR3 sequence is CASSYARAGGETQYF. Here the CDR3 DNA reads TGTGCCAGCAGTTATGCCCGTGCCGGGGGAGAGACCCAGTACTTC.

The CDR3 coding sequence is TGTGCCAGCAATAAGATGACAGATAATCAGCCCCAGCATTTT. Translated: CASNKMTDNQPQHF. The rearrangement joins TRBV2 to TRBJ1-5; TRBD1 is a possible D gene (5 bases). The germline V gene has CDR1 SNHLY and CDR2 FYNNEI. The CDR3 runs to 14 residues. Trimming removed 7 bases at V and 4 bases at J, with 14 bases between.